These T cell receptor beta chains were read from a single sample in a study of blood T cell repertoires in COVID-19. Clones were read by immunoSEQ multiplex PCR, and TCRdb kept only the in-frame ones, dropping some. The sample has hundreds of thousands of clones, approximately 80% seen once. Sequencing input: peripheral blood. The receptors derive from a human donor in a cohort sampled during active COVID-19. Both conserved end residues are part of each CDR3. A D gene is named only where the DNA matches it firmly. The size of a clone is reported for some rows only, either as once, few or many, or as a class for expanded clones.

TRBV4-1	TRBD2	.	TRBJ2-3	CASSRETSGPTDTQYF	TGCGCCAGCAGCCGAGAGACTAGCGGCCCGACAGATACGCAGTATTTT
TRBV7-8	TRBD1	.	TRBJ1-5	CASSLGGGYQPQHF	TGTGCCAGCAGCTTAGGAGGGGGCTATCAGCCCCAGCATTTT
TRBV7-2	.	.	TRBJ1-2	CASSTGQPPGGYTF	TGTGCCAGCAGCACAGGACAGCCCCCGGGGGGCTACACCTTC
TRBV27	TRBD1	.	TRBJ2-7	CASKWTGTNYEQYF	TGTGCCAGCAAGTGGACAGGCACGAACTACGAGCAGTACTTC
TRBV15	.	once	TRBJ1-2	CATSRDGSGQGRYTF	TGTGCCACCAGCAGAGATGGTAGTGGGCAGGGGCGCTACACCTTC
TRBV3-1/TRBV3-2	.	.	TRBJ1-1	CASSQDIRTATNTEAFF	TGTGCCAGCAGCCAAGACATCAGGACAGCCACGAACACTGAAGCTTTCTTT
TRBV5-1	.	once	TRBJ2-4	CASSLDGGTKNIQYF	TGCGCCAGCAGCTTGGACGGGGGAACCAAAAACATTCAGTACTTC
TRBV5-1	TRBD1	.	TRBJ1-2	CASSSRGRGYGYTF	TGCGCCAGCAGCTCGAGGGGGCGCGGGTATGGCTACACCTTC
TRBV5-4	TRBD1	.	TRBJ2-1	CASSGWTGGGNEQFF	TGTGCCAGCAGCGGATGGACAGGGGGCGGGAATGAGCAGTTCTTC
TRBV10-1	.	.	TRBJ2-3	CASSEGGAGGTDTQYF	TGCGCCAGCAGTGAGGGGGGGGCGGGCGGCACAGATACGCAGTATTTT
TRBV11-3	.	once	TRBJ2-2	CASSLRGFGELFF	TGTGCCAGCAGCCTTAGGGGGTTCGGGGAGCTGTTTTTT
TRBV5-1	TRBD2	.	TRBJ2-1	CASSRQGLAGYNEQFF	TGCGCCAGCAGCCGTCAGGGACTAGCGGGGTACAATGAGCAGTTCTTC
TRBV6-1	.	once	TRBJ2-1	CASSDLTSVAEQFF	TGTGCCAGCAGTGACCTGACTAGTGTCGCTGAGCAGTTCTTC
TRBV6-5	TRBD1	.	TRBJ1-5	CASRYQDRANQPQHF	TGTGCCAGCCGTTATCAAGACAGGGCCAATCAGCCCCAGCATTTT
TRBV28	.	.	TRBJ1-5	CASSLAQGYQPQHF	TGTGCCAGCAGTTTAGCCCAGGGCTACCAGCCCCAGCATTTT
TRBV25-1	TRBD2	few	TRBJ2-1	CASSDLRTSSNNEQFF	TGTGCCAGCAGTGACTTGAGGACTAGCAGCAACAATGAGCAGTTCTTC
TRBV7-2	TRBD1	.	TRBJ2-7	CASSFTGGLYEQYF	TGTGCCAGCAGCTTCACAGGGGGCCTCTACGAGCAGTACTTC
TRBV2	.	few	TRBJ2-7	CASSQTGTMSYEQYF	TGTGCCAGCAGCCAGACCGGGACAATGTCCTACGAGCAGTACTTC
TRBV13	TRBD2	.	TRBJ2-1	CASSQSSGVSYNEQFF	TGTGCCAGCAGCCAATCAAGCGGGGTCTCCTACAATGAGCAGTTCTTC
TRBV7-8	TRBD1	.	TRBJ1-4	CASSGTGLRNEKLFF	TGTGCCAGCAGCGGGACAGGGCTACGGAATGAAAAACTGTTTTTT
TRBV5-5	.	few	TRBJ1-2	CASSSPLRNYGYTF	TGTGCCAGCAGCTCCCCCCTGAGAAACTATGGCTACACCTTC
TRBV5-1	TRBD1	.	TRBJ1-2	CASSTGQGRLGGYTF	TGCGCCAGCAGCACGGGACAGGGAAGGTTGGGAGGCTACACCTTC
TRBV18	.	.	TRBJ2-5	CASSPGGEETQYF	TGTGCCAGCTCACCCGGCGGGGAAGAGACCCAGTACTTC
TRBV19	TRBD1	.	TRBJ1-5	CASSNRGNQPQHF	TGTGCCAGTAGTAACAGGGGGAATCAGCCCCAGCATTTT
TRBV6-5	.	.	TRBJ1-3	CASMLGDTGNTIYF	TGTGCCAGCATGTTAGGGGATACTGGAAACACCATATATTTT
TRBV28	TRBD1	.	TRBJ1-2	CASSRGTGGYGYTF	TGTGCCAGCAGCCGAGGGACAGGGGGGTATGGCTACACCTTC
TRBV3-1/TRBV3-2	.	once	TRBJ1-6	CASSLDRFDYNSPLHF	TGTGCCAGCAGCCTAGACAGGTTTGATTATAATTCACCCCTCCACTTT
TRBV6-5	.	.	TRBJ2-7	CASGKPLGAAYEQYF	TGTGCCAGCGGCAAACCTCTAGGCGCCGCCTACGAGCAGTACTTC
TRBV3-1/TRBV3-2	.	.	TRBJ2-2	CASSHNSGTGELFF	TGTGCCAGCAGCCACAATAGTGGCACCGGGGAGCTGTTTTTT
TRBV7-2	.	few	TRBJ2-5	CASSLGVSSDRRRETQYF	TGTGCCAGCAGCTTAGGAGTTTCTAGCGACCGACGAAGGGAGACCCAGTACTTC
TRBV19	.	.	TRBJ1-4	CASSISSATNEKLFF	TGTGCCAGTAGTATAAGCTCCGCAACTAATGAAAAACTGTTTTTT
TRBV5-1	TRBD1	once	TRBJ2-7	CASSSGQGGIEEPYEQYF	TGCGCCAGCAGCTCGGGACAGGGTGGTATAGAGGAGCCTTACGAGCAGTACTTC
TRBV19	TRBD1	.	TRBJ1-2	CASTETGGHGYTF	TGTGCCAGTACCGAGACAGGGGGCCATGGCTACACCTTC
TRBV27	TRBD2	.	TRBJ2-7	CASSLQAGRYEQYF	TGTGCCAGCAGTTTACAAGCGGGAAGATACGAGCAGTACTTC
TRBV14	.	few	TRBJ1-6	CASSQGGVDSPLHF	TGTGCCAGCAGCCAGGGGGGGGTGGATTCACCCCTCCACTTT
TRBV7-9	TRBD1	.	TRBJ1-2	CASSSSGQGNGYTF	TGTGCCAGCAGCTCCTCGGGACAGGGGAATGGCTACACCTTC
TRBV27	TRBD1	.	TRBJ2-7	CASRRDRVTSEQYF	TGTGCCAGCAGGCGGGACAGGGTTACATCCGAGCAGTACTTC
TRBV5-1	.	.	TRBJ2-2	CASSPGTLNTGELFF	TGCGCCAGCAGCCCGGGGACTTTGAACACCGGGGAGCTGTTTTTT
TRBV5-6	.	.	TRBJ1-4	CASSLVRAPFSTNEKLFF	TGTGCCAGCAGCTTGGTCAGGGCCCCCTTTTCAACTAATGAAAAACTGTTTTTT
TRBV7-2	TRBD2	once	TRBJ2-1	CASSLRLAGGSSYNEQFF	TGTGCCAGCAGCTTGAGACTAGCGGGAGGCAGCTCCTACAATGAGCAGTTCTTC
TRBV21-1	.	.	TRBJ2-7	CASKKRFHGYEQYF	TGTGCCAGCAAAAAGCGTTTCCATGGCTACGAGCAGTACTTC
TRBV6-5	TRBD1	.	TRBJ1-4	CASRLTGGHEKLFF	TGTGCCAGCAGGCTGACAGGGGGCCATGAAAAACTGTTTTTT
TRBV7-3	.	.	TRBJ2-6	CASSAHHLGAGANVLTF	TGTGCCAGCAGCGCTCACCATTTGGGCGCTGGGGCCAACGTCCTGACTTTC
TRBV3-1/TRBV3-2	TRBD2	.	TRBJ2-7	CASSQGLAGGVAYF	TGTGCCAGCAGCCAGGGACTAGCGGGGGGTGTTGCGTACTTC
TRBV6-5	TRBD2	.	TRBJ2-2	CASSRGLAATGELFF	TGTGCCAGCAGTCGCGGACTAGCGGCCACCGGGGAGCTGTTTTTT
TRBV18	TRBD1	.	TRBJ1-5	CASSPAGQGNLNSNQPQHF	TGTGCCAGCTCCCCTGCCGGACAGGGAAACCTGAATAGCAATCAGCCCCAGCATTTT
TRBV19	.	.	TRBJ1-1	CASSILTETTEAFF	TGTGCCAGTAGTATTCTGACAGAAACCACTGAAGCTTTCTTT
TRBV18	.	.	TRBJ2-7	CASSPLIGEGGSYEQYF	TGTGCCAGCTCACCCTTGATCGGCGAAGGGGGCTCCTACGAGCAGTACTTC
TRBV12-3/TRBV12-4	.	.	TRBJ2-2	CASSPQGSGELFF	TGTGCCAGCAGTCCGCAGGGGTCCGGGGAGCTGTTTTTT
TRBV3-1/TRBV3-2	.	.	TRBJ1-1	CASSSRQHTEAFF	TGTGCCAGCAGCTCGAGACAGCACACTGAAGCTTTCTTT
TRBV6-1	.	.	TRBJ1-2	CASSEESTGSYGYTF	TGTGCCAGCAGTGAAGAAAGTACAGGGAGTTATGGCTACACCTTC
TRBV6-2/TRBV6-3	TRBD2	.	TRBJ2-3	CASSYSSLRGGPTDTQYF	TGTGCCAGCAGTTACTCATCTCTTCGGGGGGGACCCACAGATACGCAGTATTTT